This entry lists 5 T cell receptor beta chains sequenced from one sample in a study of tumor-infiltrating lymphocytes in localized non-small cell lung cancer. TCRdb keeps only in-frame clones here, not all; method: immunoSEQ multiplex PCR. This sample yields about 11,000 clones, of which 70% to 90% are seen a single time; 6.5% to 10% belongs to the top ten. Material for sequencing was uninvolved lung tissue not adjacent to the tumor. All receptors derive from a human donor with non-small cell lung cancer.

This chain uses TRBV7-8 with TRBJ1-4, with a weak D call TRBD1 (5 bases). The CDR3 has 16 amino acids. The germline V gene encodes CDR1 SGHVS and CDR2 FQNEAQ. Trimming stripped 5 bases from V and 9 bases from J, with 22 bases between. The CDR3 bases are TGTGCCAGCAGCCTTAGCGCGGGGCCGGGGAGGCAAAAACTGTTTTTT. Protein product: CASSLSAGPGRQKLFF. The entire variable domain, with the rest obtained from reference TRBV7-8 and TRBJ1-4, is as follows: GAGVSQSPRYKVAKRGQDVALRCDPISGHVSLFWYQQALGQGPEFLTYFQNEAQLDKSGLPSDRFFAERPEGSVSTLKIQRTQQEDSAVYLCASSLSAGPGRQKLFFGSGTQLSVL.

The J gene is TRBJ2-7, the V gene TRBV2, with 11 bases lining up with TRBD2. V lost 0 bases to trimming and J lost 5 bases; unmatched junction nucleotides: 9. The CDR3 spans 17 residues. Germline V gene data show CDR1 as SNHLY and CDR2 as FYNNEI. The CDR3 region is CASSEAGLAGGPDEQYF. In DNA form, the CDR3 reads TGTGCCAGCAGTGAAGCGGGGCTAGCGGGGGGTCCGGACGAGCAGTACTTC.

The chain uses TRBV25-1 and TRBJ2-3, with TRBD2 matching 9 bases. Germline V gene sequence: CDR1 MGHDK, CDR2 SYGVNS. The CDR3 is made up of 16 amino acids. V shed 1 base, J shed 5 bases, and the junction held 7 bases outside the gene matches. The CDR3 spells CASSESMAGGVDTQYF. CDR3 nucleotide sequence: TGTGCCAGCAGTGAATCTATGGCGGGGGGGGTAGATACGCAGTATTTT.

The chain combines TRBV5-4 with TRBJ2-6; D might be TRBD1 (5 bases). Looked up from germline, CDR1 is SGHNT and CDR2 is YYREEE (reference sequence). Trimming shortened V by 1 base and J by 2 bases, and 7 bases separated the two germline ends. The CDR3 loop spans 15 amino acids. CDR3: CASSLTGAGANVLTF. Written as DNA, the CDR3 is TGTGCCAGCAGCTTGACAGGAGCTGGGGCCAACGTCCTGACTTTC.

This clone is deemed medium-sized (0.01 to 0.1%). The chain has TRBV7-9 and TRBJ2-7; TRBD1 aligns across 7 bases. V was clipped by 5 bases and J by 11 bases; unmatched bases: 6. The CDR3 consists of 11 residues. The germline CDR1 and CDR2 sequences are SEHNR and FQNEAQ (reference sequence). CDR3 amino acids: CASSAQGVEYF. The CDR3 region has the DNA TGTGCCAGCAGCGCCCAGGGGGTCGAGTACTTC.